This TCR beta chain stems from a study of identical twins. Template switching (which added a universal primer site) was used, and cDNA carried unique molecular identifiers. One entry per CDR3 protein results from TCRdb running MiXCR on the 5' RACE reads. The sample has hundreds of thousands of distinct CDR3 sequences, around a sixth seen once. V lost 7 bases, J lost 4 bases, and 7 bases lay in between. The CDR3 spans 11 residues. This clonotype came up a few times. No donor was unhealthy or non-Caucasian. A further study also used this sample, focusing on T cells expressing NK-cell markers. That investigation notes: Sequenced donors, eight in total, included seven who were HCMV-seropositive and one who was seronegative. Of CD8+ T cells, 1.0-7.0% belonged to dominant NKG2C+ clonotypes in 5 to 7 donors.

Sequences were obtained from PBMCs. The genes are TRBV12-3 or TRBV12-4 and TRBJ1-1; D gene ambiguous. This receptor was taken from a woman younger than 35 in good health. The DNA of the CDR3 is TGTGCCAGCACCTCCTCCACTGAAGCTTTCTTT. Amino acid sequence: CASTSSTEAFF.